Listed below are T cell receptor beta chains from one sample, sequenced in a study of identical twins. TCRdb re-analysed the 5' RACE reads in MiXCR, keeping a single row per CDR3 protein. The sample yields 690,000 or so distinct CDR3 sequences, 8% to 9% seen once. This sample was shared with a second study, whose subject was yellow fever vaccine responses in identical twins.

Source material: PBMCs. Every receptor here comes from a woman aged 18-29 years in good health. Each CDR3 is given with its conserved first and last residue. The D gene is left open where the match is weak. The size of a clone is reported for some rows only, either as once, few or many, or as a class for expanded clones.

V: TRBV24-1
J: TRBJ2-2
D: TRBD1
size: .
DNA: TGTGCCACCAGTGACCCAGGCGACAGGGTGGGGACCGGGGAGCTGTTTTTT
CDR3: CATSDPGDRVGTGELFF

V: TRBV6-2/TRBV6-3
J: TRBJ2-3
D: TRBD2
size: many
DNA: TGTGCCAGCAGCATGACTAGCGGGAGGGCCAATACGCAGTATTTT
CDR3: CASSMTSGRANTQYF

V: TRBV12-3/TRBV12-4
J: TRBJ2-7
D: .
size: many
DNA: TGTGCCAGCAGTCATCCGGGCCGATACGAGCAGTACTTC
CDR3: CASSHPGRYEQYF

V: TRBV5-1
J: TRBJ2-1
D: TRBD1
size: .
DNA: TGCGCCAGCAGCTTGGACAGGGGCCTTAGTGAGCAGTTCTTC
CDR3: CASSLDRGLSEQFF

V: TRBV3-1
J: TRBJ2-1
D: TRBD2
size: .
DNA: TGTGCCAGCAGCCACATTGGACTAGCCGGCTCCTACAATGAGCAGTTCTTC
CDR3: CASSHIGLAGSYNEQFF

V: TRBV7-8
J: TRBJ2-5
D: TRBD2
size: many
DNA: TGTGCCAGCAGCTTAGGTTCCAGCGGGGTTTTTGAGACCCAGTACTTC
CDR3: CASSLGSSGVFETQYF

V: TRBV29-1
J: TRBJ2-7
D: .
size: few
DNA: TGCAGCGTTGGCGCTAACTACGAGCAGTACTTC
CDR3: CSVGANYEQYF

V: TRBV7-2
J: TRBJ2-2
D: .
size: few
DNA: TGTGCCAGCAGCTTAGGGAAGGGGGTCGGGGAGCTGTTTTTT
CDR3: CASSLGKGVGELFF

V: TRBV7-9
J: TRBJ2-5
D: .
size: many
DNA: TGTGCCAGCAGTCCTCCGGGACGTTCACAAGAGACCCAGTACTTC
CDR3: CASSPPGRSQETQYF

V: TRBV6-1
J: TRBJ2-2
D: .
size: few
DNA: TGTGCCAGCAGTCCTAGGTCCCGCGTTTCGAACACCGGGGAGCTGTTTTTT
CDR3: CASSPRSRVSNTGELFF

V: TRBV9
J: TRBJ2-1
D: TRBD2
size: .
DNA: TGTGCCAGCAGCGTAAATAGCGGGGGGCAACTCTACAATGAGCAGTTCTTC
CDR3: CASSVNSGGQLYNEQFF

V: TRBV5-1
J: TRBJ2-7
D: TRBD1
size: few
DNA: TGCGCCAGCAGCTGGGGGGACAGGGACTCCTACGAGCAGTACTTC
CDR3: CASSWGDRDSYEQYF

V: TRBV24-1
J: TRBJ2-1
D: .
size: many
DNA: TGTGCCACCAGTGGGGGGGTCGGGGGCAATGAGCAGTTCTTC
CDR3: CATSGGVGGNEQFF

V: TRBV18
J: TRBJ2-1
D: TRBD2
size: .
DNA: TGTGCCAGCTCACCACCGACTAGCACCTACAATGAGCAGTTCTTC
CDR3: CASSPPTSTYNEQFF

V: TRBV7-2
J: TRBJ2-1
D: .
size: .
DNA: TGTGCCAGCAGCCCATCTCAGGGGTTCTACAATGAGCAGTTCTTC
CDR3: CASSPSQGFYNEQFF

V: TRBV6-5
J: TRBJ2-6
D: .
size: .
DNA: TGTGCCAGCAGTTACGGGGAGTCTGGGGCCAACGTCCTGACTTTC
CDR3: CASSYGESGANVLTF

V: TRBV10-3
J: TRBJ1-1
D: .
size: many
DNA: TGTGCCATCAGTGAGCCACAGGGATCAGTCGGTGAAGCTTTCTTT
CDR3: CAISEPQGSVGEAFF

V: TRBV6-4
J: TRBJ2-3
D: .
size: .
DNA: TGTGCCAGCGGATCCGGGGCGAATACGCAGTATTTT
CDR3: CASGSGANTQYF

V: TRBV25-1
J: TRBJ1-3
D: .
size: few
DNA: TGTGCCACCGAGAGGAATCTCGCCATATATTTT
CDR3: CATERNLAIYF

V: TRBV4-3
J: TRBJ1-1
D: TRBD1
size: .
DNA: TGCGCCAGCAGCCAAGATACAGGGGGCCGCACTGAAGCTTTCTTT
CDR3: CASSQDTGGRTEAFF

V: TRBV20-1
J: TRBJ2-5
D: TRBD2
size: many
DNA: TGCAGTGCGAATCGACTAGCGGGCCAAGAGACCCAGTACTTC
CDR3: CSANRLAGQETQYF

V: TRBV20-1
J: TRBJ2-7
D: .
size: .
DNA: TGCAGTGCGGGAGAGGCTCGCGGCTTCTCCTACGAGCAGTACTTC
CDR3: CSAGEARGFSYEQYF

V: TRBV6-5
J: TRBJ2-1
D: TRBD1
size: few
DNA: TGTGCCAGCAGTTACCGAGGACAGGTCGGGAATGAGCAGTTCTTC
CDR3: CASSYRGQVGNEQFF

V: TRBV12-3/TRBV12-4
J: TRBJ2-6
D: TRBD1
size: once
DNA: TGTGCCAGCAGTCAGTGGACAGGGGGCACTGGGGCCAACGTCCTGACCTTC
CDR3: CASSQWTGGTGANVLTF

V: TRBV27
J: TRBJ2-7
D: TRBD1
size: .
DNA: TGTGCCAGCAGTTACACTAGGACAGGGGATCAAATCTACGAGCAGTACTTC
CDR3: CASSYTRTGDQIYEQYF

V: TRBV7-3
J: TRBJ2-7
D: .
size: .
DNA: TGTGCCAGCAGCTTAAAGTCGGGTTACGAGCAGTACTTC
CDR3: CASSLKSGYEQYF

V: TRBV12-3/TRBV12-4
J: TRBJ2-5
D: .
size: many
DNA: TGTGCCAGCATCACTTCCCTAGGGGACCAAATACAAGAGACCCAGTACTTC
CDR3: CASITSLGDQIQETQYF

V: TRBV4-2
J: TRBJ2-3
D: .
size: few
DNA: TGTGCCAGCAGCCAAGAATCCGGGGATACGCAGTATTTT
CDR3: CASSQESGDTQYF

V: TRBV12-3/TRBV12-4
J: TRBJ2-6
D: .
size: many
DNA: TGTGCCAGCAGTTTATCCGGTTTCTCTGGGGCCAACGTCCTGACTTTC
CDR3: CASSLSGFSGANVLTF

V: TRBV6-2/TRBV6-3
J: TRBJ2-7
D: TRBD1
size: few
DNA: TGTGCCAGCATTCCCCGGGACAGACCCTACGAGCAGTACTTC
CDR3: CASIPRDRPYEQYF

V: TRBV6-5
J: TRBJ2-3
D: TRBD2
size: .
DNA: TGTGCCAGCAGTTACAGAGTAGCGGGAGATACGCAGTATTTT
CDR3: CASSYRVAGDTQYF

V: TRBV5-5
J: TRBJ2-1
D: .
size: .
DNA: TGTGCCAGCAGCTTGGAACCCACCTCCTACAATGAGCAGTTCTTC
CDR3: CASSLEPTSYNEQFF